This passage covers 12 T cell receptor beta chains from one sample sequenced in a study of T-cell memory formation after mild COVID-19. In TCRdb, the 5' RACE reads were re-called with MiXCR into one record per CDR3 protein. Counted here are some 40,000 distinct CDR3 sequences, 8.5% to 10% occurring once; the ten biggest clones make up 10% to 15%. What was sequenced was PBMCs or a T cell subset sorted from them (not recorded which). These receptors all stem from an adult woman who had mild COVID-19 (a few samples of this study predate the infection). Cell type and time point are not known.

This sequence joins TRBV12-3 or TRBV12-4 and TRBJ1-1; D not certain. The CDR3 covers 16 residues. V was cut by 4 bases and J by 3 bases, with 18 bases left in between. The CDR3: CASSSPDWGGDTEAFF. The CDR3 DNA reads TGTGCCAGCAGTTCACCTGATTGGGGAGGTGACACTGAAGCTTTCTTT.

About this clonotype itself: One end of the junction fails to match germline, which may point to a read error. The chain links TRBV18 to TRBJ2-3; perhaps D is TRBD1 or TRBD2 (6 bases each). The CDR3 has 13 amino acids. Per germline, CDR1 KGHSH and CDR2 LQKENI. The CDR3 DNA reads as TGTGCCAGCTCACCACCGACGGGGGCCTACTCGCTTTTT. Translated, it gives CASSPPTGAYSLF.

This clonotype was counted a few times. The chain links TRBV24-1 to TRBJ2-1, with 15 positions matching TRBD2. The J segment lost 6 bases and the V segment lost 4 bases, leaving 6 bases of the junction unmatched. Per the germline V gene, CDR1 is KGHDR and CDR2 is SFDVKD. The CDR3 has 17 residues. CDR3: CATSDPGLAGGANEQFF. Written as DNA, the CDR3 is TGTGCCACCAGTGACCCCGGACTAGCGGGAGGGGCCAATGAGCAGTTCTTC.

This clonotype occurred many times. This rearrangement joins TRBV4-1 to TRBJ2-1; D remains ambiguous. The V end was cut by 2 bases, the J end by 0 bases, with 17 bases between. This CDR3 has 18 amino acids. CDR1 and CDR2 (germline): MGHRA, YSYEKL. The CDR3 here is CASSQSPRAGPSYNEQFF. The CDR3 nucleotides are TGCGCCAGCAGCCAATCCCCCCGGGCAGGTCCCTCCTACAATGAGCAGTTCTTC.

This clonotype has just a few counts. This CDR3 is CSARDRDSGTYNEQFF. The CDR3 coding sequence is TGCAGTGCTAGAGACCGGGACTCCGGCACCTACAATGAGCAGTTCTTC. The chain joins TRBV20-1 to TRBJ2-1; D possibly corresponds to TRBD2 (6 bases). Deletions cut 0 bases from V and 2 bases from J, with 14 bases between. This CDR3 region has 16 residues. Per the germline V gene, CDR1 is DFQATT and CDR2 is SNEGSKA (reference sequence).

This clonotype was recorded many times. The CDR3 DNA reads TGTGCCACGACTCCGGGTGATGGCGCGCGGGATACGCAGTATTTT. Encoded protein: CATTPGDGARDTQYF. This chain links TRBV10-3 with TRBJ2-3; D is ambiguous. The germline V gene has CDR1 ENHRY and CDR2 SYGVKD. V lost 10 bases and J lost 6, with 23 bases in between. The CDR3 contains 15 residues.

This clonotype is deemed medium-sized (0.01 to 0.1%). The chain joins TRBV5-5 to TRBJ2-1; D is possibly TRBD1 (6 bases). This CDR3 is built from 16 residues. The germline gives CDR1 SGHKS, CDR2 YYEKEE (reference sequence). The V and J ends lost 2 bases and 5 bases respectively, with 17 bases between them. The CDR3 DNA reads TGTGCCAGCAGCTTCTTTAGGCAGGGGCGCGACAATGAGCAGTTCTTC. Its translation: CASSFFRQGRDNEQFF.

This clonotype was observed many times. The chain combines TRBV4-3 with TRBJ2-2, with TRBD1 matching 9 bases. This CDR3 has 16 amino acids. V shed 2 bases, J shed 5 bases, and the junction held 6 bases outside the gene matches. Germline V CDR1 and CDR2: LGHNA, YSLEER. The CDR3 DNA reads TGCGCCAGCAGCCAATTCCCGGGACAGGGTACCGGGGAGCTGTTTTTT. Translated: CASSQFPGQGTGELFF.

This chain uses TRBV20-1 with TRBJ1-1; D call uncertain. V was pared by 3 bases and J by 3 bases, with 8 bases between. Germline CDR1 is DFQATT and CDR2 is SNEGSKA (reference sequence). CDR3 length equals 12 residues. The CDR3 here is CSASLQDTEAFF. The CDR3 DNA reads TGCAGTGCTAGCCTCCAGGACACTGAAGCTTTCTTT.

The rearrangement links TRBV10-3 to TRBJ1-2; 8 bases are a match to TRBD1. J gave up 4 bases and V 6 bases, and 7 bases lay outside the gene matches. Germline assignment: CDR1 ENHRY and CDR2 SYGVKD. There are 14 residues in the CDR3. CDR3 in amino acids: CAISGQGGGYGYTF. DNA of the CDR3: TGTGCCATCAGCGGACAGGGAGGGGGCTATGGCTACACCTTC.

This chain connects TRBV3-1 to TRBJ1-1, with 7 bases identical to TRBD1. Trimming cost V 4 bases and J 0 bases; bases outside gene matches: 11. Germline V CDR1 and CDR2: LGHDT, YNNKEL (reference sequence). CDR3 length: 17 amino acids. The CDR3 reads CASSPTGPLSMNTEAFF. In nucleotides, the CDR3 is TGTGCCAGCAGCCCGACAGGGCCACTCTCCATGAACACTGAAGCTTTCTTT.

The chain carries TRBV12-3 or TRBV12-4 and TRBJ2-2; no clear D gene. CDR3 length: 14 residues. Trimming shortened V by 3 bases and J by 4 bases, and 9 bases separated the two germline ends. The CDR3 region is CASSLTGPTGELFF. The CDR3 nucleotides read TGTGCCAGCAGTTTGACCGGACCCACCGGGGAGCTGTTTTTT.